This T cell receptor (beta chain) was captured in a study of Graves' ophthalmopathy and Graves' hyperthyroidism (dated by TCRdb to 2017 to 2018). The study in broad terms: Stable hyperthyroidism was defined as no progression to ophthalmopathy within 18 months of follow-up. To tell Graves' ophthalmopathy apart from Graves' hyperthyroidism, and to predict which patients would progress to ophthalmopathy, the study relied on TCR beta repertoire signatures. To explore V-J signatures that separate ophthalmopathy from hyperthyroidism, a discovery set of about a hundred patients was enrolled, consisting of roughly 45 with ophthalmopathy and about 60 with stable hyperthyroidism. In roughly six hyperthyroidism patients, the T-cell repertoires found in thyroid tissue were compared with those found in blood. After sampling, hyperthyroidism patients received methimazole starting at 30 mg daily, and ophthalmopathy patients received high-dose intravenous methylprednisolone. In total, some 130 blood samples were TCR-sequenced: approximately 42 ophthalmopathy, some 80 hyperthyroidism and some 17 hyperthyroidism-to-ophthalmopathy patients. An independent validation cohort was composed of 18 hyperthyroidism patients and about 16 patients who later progressed from hyperthyroidism to ophthalmopathy. What the authors observed across the whole study: Sample size was not statistically predetermined, and group allocation was not concealed from the investigators. Among expanded thyroid clonotypes with frequency above 0.001, most also showed up in blood, which suggests that blood repertoires may reflect the thyroid immune response. In validation, the model predicted ophthalmopathy progression with less than 71% sensitivity and 72% to 80% specificity; some 13 predicted patients were CT-confirmed with GO in a median of about 7.1 months. In cross-validation, the 13-signature model distinguished ophthalmopathy from stable hyperthyroidism with roughly 90% sensitivity and nearly 82% specificity, and in the test set the corresponding values were about 80% and 75%.

Per the germline V gene, SGDLS is the CDR1 and YYNGEE is the CDR2. Trimming costs V 5 bases and J 5 bases, and their ends lie 13 bases apart. Its CDR3 holds 13 amino acids, cysteine through phenylalanine. The retained sequence is limited to the CDR3, 39 bases, with the frame set at the first base. In the case of this clonotype: There is no known antigen for this receptor. Per-base quality was not reported, and no clone a single base away is much larger than it.

Hyperthyroidism patients were newly diagnosed, with disease duration under 2 months, and aged 18 to 65 years. Patients with other autoimmune diseases, uncontrolled infections, pregnancy or lactation were excluded from the study. Clinical symptoms, serum thyroxine, TRAb, thyroid ultrasound and orbital computed tomography were used for diagnosis. Total RNA was extracted with Trizol reagent and quality-checked on an Agilent 2100 Bioanalyzer. TCR beta CDR3 regions were amplified from RNA transcripts for repertoire sequencing. A first-round RT-PCR used HTBI primers with the Qiagen OneStep RT-PCR kit, followed by a second-round multiplex PCR, size selection and purification. Libraries were sequenced on an Illumina HiSeq2000 using paired-end 100 bp reads. As for the original processing: SOAPnuke was used for read processing, and reads with adapters, uncalled bases, a mean Phred below 15, or no exact constant-primer or identifier match were discarded. COPE v1.2.5 was used to merge the high-quality paired reads. Unique nucleotide sequences were defined as clonotypes and aligned to IMGT TRB V, D and J references using MiTCR v1.1. The analysis was limited to V-J combinations with a frequency above 0.0001, which together covered about 99% of the repertoires. For each V-J combination, a TCR clonal expansion and chaos score was defined as F50 clonal expansion divided by the chaos observed in the TCRdist matrix. Welch's t-statistics and random forest were used to narrow the features down to 13 V-J combinations, which were then fed into a naive Bayes classifier. The similarity between thyroid and blood repertoires was quantified using the Morisita-Horn index. The raw public reads went through TCRdb reprocessing: fastp at Q25, MiXCR clone calling, in-frame beta chains kept. Merged by CDR3 protein, the rows form single entries marked with the most common genes and DNA. It is TCRdb's table, rather than the study itself, that gives the V and J calls and clone size. The sample contains around 1,200,000 distinct CDR3 sequences, around a third of them found a single time. 8.5% to 14% of the sample rests with the top ten.

This clonotype originated in an adult man with Graves' hyperthyroidism. The chain links TRBV9 with TRBJ1-1; no D gene can be assigned with confidence. Material: peripheral blood or thyroid tissue (not recorded which). The CDR3 protein sequence reads: CASRPLRGTEAFF. DNA sequence: TGTGCCAGCAGGCCTCTACGCGGGACTGAAGCTTTCTTT.